This T cell receptor beta chain was sequenced for a study of post-analysis software for immune sequencing data. There are a few counts of this clonotype. The antigen is not known. Unique molecular identifiers featured in each of the TCR beta cDNA libraries. Roughly 450,000 cDNA molecules were recovered from an input of 1 to 10 million T cells. TCRdb fed the PCR reads into MiXCR, producing one record per CDR3 protein. The data contain roughly 800,000 distinct CDR3 sequences, approximately 57% of them seen just once; the ten biggest clones take up 4% to 5.5%. The study, taken as a whole, reports: When patients were compared with controls, about five TRBV segments were more frequent, TRBV5-6, TRBV5-1 and TRBV20-1 among them.

V was cut by 2 bases and J by 4 bases, with 4 bases left in between. The CDR3 consists of 12 residues. Germline V CDR1 and CDR2: SGHTA, FQGTGA. The sequenced sample consisted of blood. This chain uses TRBV7-3 with TRBJ2-3; D gene ambiguous. The sequence was obtained from a girl between 10 and 17 years old with multiple sclerosis. The CDR3 is CASSLYADTQYF. CDR3 DNA sequence: TGTGCCAGCAGCTTATATGCAGATACGCAGTATTTT.